The 13 T cell receptor beta chains given below trace back to one sample, sequenced in a study of graft-versus-host responses after intestinal transplantation. Produced via immunoSEQ multiplex PCR; TCRdb's table is partial and in-frame only. The sample comprises some 4,500 clones, under 75% of which are singletons, and less than 9.5% rests with the top ten. Grafts had their tissue processed, releasing intraepithelial and lamina propria lymphocytes. The material was ileum tissue, obtained 17 days after transplant. These TCRs come from a human patient who received an intestinal transplant, so some T cells may come from the graft donor.

The chain employs TRBV5-5 and TRBJ2-3; the match to TRBD1 covers 7 bases. The CDR3 loop spans 12 amino acids. CDR1 and CDR2 from the germline V gene are SGHKS and YYEKEE (reference sequence). Germline trimming cut 5 bases from V and 9 bases from J; bases unmatched to any gene: 6. CDR3 sequence reads: CASRRQGTTQYF. DNA for the CDR3: TGTGCCAGCAGAAGACAGGGAACGACGCAGTATTTT.

The CDR3 region is CAISDGNTEAFF. DNA of the CDR3: TGTGCCATCAGTGACGGGAACACTGAAGCTTTCTTT. The genes are TRBV10-3 and TRBJ1-1; D is unclear. In germline, CDR1 is ENHRY, CDR2 SYGVKD. The CDR3 loop spans 12 amino acids. Trimming stripped 3 bases from V and 1 base from J, with 3 bases between.

The rearrangement uses TRBV6-1 and TRBJ2-1; 8 positions match TRBD2. CDR1 is MNHNS and CDR2 is SASEGT in the germline V gene. V was pared by 7 bases and J by 6 bases, with 8 bases of the junction left unmatched. This CDR3 comprises 14 residues. The CDR3 spells CASIVGGAVNEQFF. CDR3 bases: TGTGCCAGCATTGTCGGGGGGGCGGTCAATGAGCAGTTCTTC.

The CDR3 DNA is TGTGCCAGCAGCCCGGGACACCACAGGGGCACAGATACGCAGTATTTT. It encodes CASSPGHHRGTDTQYF. The chain joins TRBV7-6 to TRBJ2-3, with a possible D match to TRBD1 (6 bases). The germline V gene has CDR1 SGHVS and CDR2 FNYEAQ. The CDR3 extends over 16 amino acids. V dropped 5 bases and J dropped 1 base, with 16 bases sitting between them.

The chain has TRBV9 and TRBJ1-5; D unclear. The CDR3 sequence is 16 residues long. The V gene's germline CDR1 is SGDLS and CDR2 YYNGEE. V shed 0 bases and J shed 0 bases, with 10 bases lying between them. The CDR3 sequence: CASSVVEIYSNQPQHF. The CDR3 region has the DNA TGTGCCAGCAGCGTAGTGGAGATTTATAGCAATCAGCCCCAGCATTTT.

CDR3 DNA sequence: TGTGCCAGTCTCCCGTCCTTCGATGAGCAGTTCTTC. Translating gives CASLPSFDEQFF. The genes are TRBV2 and TRBJ2-1, with no clear D. The CDR3 length is 12 residues. CDR1 and CDR2 (germline): SNHLY, FYNNEI. Trimming took 9 bases from V and 8 from J, leaving 14 bases between them.

V gene TRBV5-4 combines with J gene TRBJ1-2, with D possibly matching TRBD1 (6 bases). Germline V gene data show CDR1 as SGHNT and CDR2 as YYREEE (reference sequence). With 0 bases removed from V and 0 bases from J, the gap between germline ends came to 9 bases. This CDR3 is built from 15 residues. The CDR3 loop reads CASSLDRVANYGYTF. The DNA of the CDR3 is TGTGCCAGCAGCTTGGACAGGGTAGCTAACTATGGCTACACCTTC.

The V call is TRBV12-2, the J call TRBJ1-6; no DNA check was done on the table's D call, TRBD1. TRBV12-2 corresponds to a pseudogene. The CDR3 is made up of 18 amino acids. The CDR3 region is CASRLQGFPSSYNSPLHF. The CDR3 nucleotides are TGTGCAAGTCGCTTACAGGGCTTTCCGAGCTCCTATAATTCACCCCTCCACTTT.

In this sample, this clone is large. This sequence joins TRBV5-4 and TRBJ1-1; D is undetermined. CDR3 length: 14 residues. Germline V gives CDR1 SGHNT, CDR2 YYREEE (reference sequence). V lost 3 bases to trimming and J lost 3 bases, with 12 bases between them. Written as DNA, the CDR3 is TGTGCCAGCAGCTCCACTCCAAAAGACACTGAAGCTTTCTTT. This codes for CASSSTPKDTEAFF.

The chain has TRBV10-3 and TRBJ1-1; D is undetermined. Germline CDR1 reads ENHRY; CDR2 reads SYGVKD. This CDR3 region has 15 residues. V gave up 6 bases and J gave up 0 bases, with 14 bases separating them. The CDR3 DNA reads as TGTGCCATCAGATCCACAACAGAAATGAACACTGAAGCTTTCTTT. This gives the protein CAIRSTTEMNTEAFF.

This rearrangement joins TRBV13 to TRBJ2-1; 9 bases fit TRBD2. From germline, CDR1 is PRHDT and CDR2 FYEKMQ (reference sequence). The ends lost 5 bases at V and 3 bases at J; junction bases unmatched: 5. This CDR3 has 15 amino acids. The CDR3 reads CASSETSGLYNEQFF. The CDR3 DNA reads TGTGCCAGCAGCGAGACTAGCGGACTCTACAATGAGCAGTTCTTC.

The chain recombines TRBV6-6 with TRBJ1-1; 7 nucleotides align to TRBD1. Germline trimming cut 6 bases from V and 6 bases from J; bases unmatched to any gene: 7. This CDR3 is 13 amino acids long. Per the germline V gene, CDR1 is MNHNY and CDR2 is SVGAGI (reference sequence). The CDR3 region is CASRETGVSEAFF. CDR3 coding DNA: TGTGCCAGCAGGGAAACAGGGGTGTCTGAAGCTTTCTTT.

The chain joins TRBV11-3 to TRBJ2-1; weak D call: TRBD1 (5 bases). The CDR3 loop spans 15 amino acids. V was trimmed by 4 bases and J by 5 bases, leaving 15 bases between them. The germline CDR1 and CDR2 sequences are SGHNT and YENEEA. CDR3 region: CASSSGNPVNNEQFF. The CDR3 DNA reads as TGTGCCAGCAGCTCAGGGAACCCCGTGAACAATGAGCAGTTCTTC.